Following are 5 T cell receptor beta chains from one sample sequenced in a study of follicular helper T cells after annual influenza vaccination. Produced via immunoSEQ multiplex PCR; TCRdb's table is partial and in-frame only. The sample lists 8,500 to 9,000 clones, roughly 80% seen once, with 3.6% in the top ten. The time point here: 2014-2015 season, 7 days after vaccination. Sequencing was performed on CXCR5+ CD38- circulating T follicular helper cells from blood, taken 7 days after influenza vaccination. Described subset: circulating Tfh, non-naive CD4+CXCR5+PD-1+ (ICOS+CD38+ or ICOS-CD38-). These receptors all come from an adult who received the influenza vaccine.

The chain recombines TRBV6-4 with TRBJ1-1; 8 bases are shared with TRBD1. The J segment lost 1 base and the V segment lost 6 bases, leaving 1 base of the junction unmatched. The CDR3 covers 13 residues. The germline gives CDR1 MRHNA, CDR2 SNTAGT. In DNA form, the CDR3 reads TGTGCCAGCAGGGGACAGGAGAACACTGAAGCTTTCTTT. This sequence encodes CASRGQENTEAFF.

In this sample, this clone turned up once. The chain combines TRBV7-8 with TRBJ2-3; tentatively, D is TRBD2 (6 bases). The germline V gene encodes CDR1 SGHVS and CDR2 FQNEAQ. The CDR3 covers 15 residues. Trimming stripped 1 base from V and 0 bases from J, with 8 bases between. The CDR3 DNA reads TGTGCCAGCAGCTTAGGTCGGGGGAGCACAGATACGCAGTATTTT. This encodes CASSLGRGSTDTQYF. Using reference TRBV7-8 and TRBJ2-3 for the parts outside the CDR3, the full variable domain is GAGVSQSPRYKVAKRGQDVALRCDPISGHVSLFWYQQALGQGPEFLTYFQNEAQLDKSGLPSDRFFAERPEGSVSTLKIQRTQQEDSAVYLCASSLGRGSTDTQYFGPGTRLTVL.

This chain's CDR3 is CSAAGHQGGANEKLFF. In DNA, the CDR3 is TGCAGCGCCGCGGGACACCAAGGCGGAGCTAATGAAAAACTGTTTTTT. The chain employs TRBV29-1 and TRBJ1-4; D perhaps matches TRBD1 (6 bases). This CDR3 is built from 16 residues. V was shortened by 7 bases and J by 3 bases, with 21 bases between the two germline ends. CDR1 SQVTM and CDR2 ANQGSEA come from the germline V gene.

This clone has more than one count but fewer than ten. V usage is TRBV18 and J usage is TRBJ2-3; the D call may be TRBD1 or TRBD2 (6 bases each). The CDR3 contains 16 residues. V was shortened by 6 bases and J by 2 bases, with 18 bases between the two germline ends. The germline gives CDR1 KGHSH, CDR2 LQKENI. The CDR3 reads CASSSALGGPTDTQYF. CDR3 nucleotides: TGTGCCAGCTCGTCGGCGCTAGGGGGGCCCACAGATACGCAGTATTTT.

The chain combines TRBV5-3 with TRBJ1-1; 8 nucleotides agree with TRBD1. TRBV5-3 qualifies as an ORF whose function is uncertain. V trimming: 4 bases; J trimming: 10 bases; junction bases outside the gene matches: 3. CDR3 length: 11 residues. CDR3 protein: CARSKDRGAFF. In nucleotides, the CDR3 is TGTGCCAGAAGCAAAGACAGGGGAGCTTTCTTT.